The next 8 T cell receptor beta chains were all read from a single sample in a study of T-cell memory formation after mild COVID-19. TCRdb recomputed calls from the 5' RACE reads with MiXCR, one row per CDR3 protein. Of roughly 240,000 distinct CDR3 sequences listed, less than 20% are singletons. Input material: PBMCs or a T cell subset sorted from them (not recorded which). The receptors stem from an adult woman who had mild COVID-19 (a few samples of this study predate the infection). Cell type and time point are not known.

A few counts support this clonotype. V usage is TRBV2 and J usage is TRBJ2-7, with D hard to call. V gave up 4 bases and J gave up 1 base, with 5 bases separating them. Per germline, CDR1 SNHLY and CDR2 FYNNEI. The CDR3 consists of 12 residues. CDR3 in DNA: TGTGCCAGCAGTGGATGGTCCTACGAGCAGTACTTC. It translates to CASSGWSYEQYF.

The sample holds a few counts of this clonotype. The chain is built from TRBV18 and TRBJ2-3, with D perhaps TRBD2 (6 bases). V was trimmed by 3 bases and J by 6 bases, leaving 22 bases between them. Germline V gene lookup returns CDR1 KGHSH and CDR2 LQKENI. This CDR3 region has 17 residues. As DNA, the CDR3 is TGTGCCAGCTCACCCTCATCGGGGGTCGGAGCCCGGGATACGCAGTATTTT. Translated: CASSPSSGVGARDTQYF.

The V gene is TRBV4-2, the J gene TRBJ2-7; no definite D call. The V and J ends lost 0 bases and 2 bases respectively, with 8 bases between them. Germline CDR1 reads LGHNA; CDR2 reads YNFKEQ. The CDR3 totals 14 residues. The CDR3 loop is CASSQDGPAYEQYF. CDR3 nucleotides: TGTGCCAGCAGCCAAGATGGCCCCGCCTACGAGCAGTACTTC.

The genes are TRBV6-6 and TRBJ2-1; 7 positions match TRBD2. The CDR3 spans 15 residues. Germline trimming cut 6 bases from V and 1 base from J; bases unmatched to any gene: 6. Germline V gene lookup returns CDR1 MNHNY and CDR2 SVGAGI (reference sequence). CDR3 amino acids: CASRSGGVSYNEQFF. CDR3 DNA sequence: TGTGCCAGCAGGTCGGGAGGTGTATCCTACAATGAGCAGTTCTTC.

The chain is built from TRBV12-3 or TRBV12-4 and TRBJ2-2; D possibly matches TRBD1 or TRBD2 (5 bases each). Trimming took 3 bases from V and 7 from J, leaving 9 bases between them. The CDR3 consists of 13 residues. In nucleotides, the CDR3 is TGTGCCAGCAGTTTCCCAGGGAGCGGGGAGCTGTTTTTT. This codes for CASSFPGSGELFF.

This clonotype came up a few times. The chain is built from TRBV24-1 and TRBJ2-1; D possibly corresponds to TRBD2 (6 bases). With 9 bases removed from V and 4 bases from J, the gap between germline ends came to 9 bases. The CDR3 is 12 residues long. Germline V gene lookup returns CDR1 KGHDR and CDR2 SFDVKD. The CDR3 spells CATRGTYNEQFF. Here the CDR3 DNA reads TGTGCCACCCGCGGGACTTACAATGAGCAGTTCTTC.

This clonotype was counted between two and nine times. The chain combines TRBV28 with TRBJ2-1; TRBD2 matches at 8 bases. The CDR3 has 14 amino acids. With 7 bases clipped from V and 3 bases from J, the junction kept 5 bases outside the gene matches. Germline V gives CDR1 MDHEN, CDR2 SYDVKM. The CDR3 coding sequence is TGTGCCAGCACCCCGGGAGGGAGCTACAATGAGCAGTTCTTC. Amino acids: CASTPGGSYNEQFF.

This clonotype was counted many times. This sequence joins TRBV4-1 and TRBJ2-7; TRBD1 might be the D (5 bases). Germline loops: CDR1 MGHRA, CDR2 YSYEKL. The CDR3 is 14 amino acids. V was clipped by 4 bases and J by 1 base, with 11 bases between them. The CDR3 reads CASSRGPGSYEQYF. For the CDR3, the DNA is TGCGCCAGCAGCCGTGGTCCAGGGTCCTACGAGCAGTACTTC.